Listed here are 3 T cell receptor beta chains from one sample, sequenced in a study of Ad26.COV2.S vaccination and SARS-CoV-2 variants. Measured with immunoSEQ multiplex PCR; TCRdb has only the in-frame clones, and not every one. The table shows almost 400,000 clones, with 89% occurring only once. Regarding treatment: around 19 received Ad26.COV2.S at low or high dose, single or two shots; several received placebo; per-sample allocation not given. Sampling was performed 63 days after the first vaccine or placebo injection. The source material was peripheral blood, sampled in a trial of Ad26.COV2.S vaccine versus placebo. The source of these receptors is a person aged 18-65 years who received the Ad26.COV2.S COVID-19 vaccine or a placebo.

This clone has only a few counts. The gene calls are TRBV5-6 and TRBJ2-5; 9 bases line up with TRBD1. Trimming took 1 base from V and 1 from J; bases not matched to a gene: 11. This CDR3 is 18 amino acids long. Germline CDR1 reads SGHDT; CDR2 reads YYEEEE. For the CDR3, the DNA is TGTGCCAGCAGCTTGCTAAACCTACAGGGGGCCGTCCAAGAGACCCAGTACTTC. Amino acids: CASSLLNLQGAVQETQYF. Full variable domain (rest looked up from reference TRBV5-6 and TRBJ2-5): DAGVTQSPTHLIKTRGQQVTLRCSPKSGHDTVSWYQQALGQGPQFIFQYYEEEERQRGNFPDRFSGHQFPNYSSELNVNALLLGDSALYLCASSLLNLQGAVQETQYFGPGTRLLVL.

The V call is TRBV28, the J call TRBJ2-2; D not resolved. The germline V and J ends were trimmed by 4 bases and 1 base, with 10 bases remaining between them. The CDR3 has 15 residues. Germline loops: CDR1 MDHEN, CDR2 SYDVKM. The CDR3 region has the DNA TGTGCCAGCAGTTCTTTGGGCCAGAACACCGGGGAGCTGTTTTTT. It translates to CASSSLGQNTGELFF.

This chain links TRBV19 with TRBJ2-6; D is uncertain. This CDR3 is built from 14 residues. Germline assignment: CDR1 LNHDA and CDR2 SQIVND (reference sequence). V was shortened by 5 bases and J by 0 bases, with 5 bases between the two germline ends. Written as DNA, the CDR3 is TGTGCCAGTAGTTCGGACTCTGGGGCCAACGTCCTGACTTTC. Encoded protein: CASSSDSGANVLTF.